A selection of T cell receptor beta chains follows, all from one sample in a study of T cell repertoires in cytomegalovirus infection. These receptors lack a known antigen. Using its own MiXCR run on the reads, TCRdb lists one record per CDR3 protein. The sample has a few hundred thousand distinct CDR3 sequences; about 20% are singletons. The sequenced sample was cultured PBMCs, obtained from culture after CMV antigen stimulation. The origin of the receptors is a human donor in good health (CMV status not recorded). Some clones in this sample may be carry-over from other donors' samples. Both conserved end residues are part of each CDR3. D genes are given only for firm matches. Some rows have no size entry. The others give once, few or many, or a class for an expanded clone.

d_call clone_size j_call v_call cdr3_nt cdr3_aa
. . TRBJ1-1 TRBV29-1 TGCAGCGTTGAAAGGGCAGGGAAAAGGGAAGCTTTCTTT CSVERAGKREAFF
. many TRBJ1-6 TRBV12-3/TRBV12-4 TGTGCCAGCAGCTTTGATAATTCACCCCTCCACTTT CASSFDNSPLHF
. few TRBJ1-5 TRBV15 TGTGCCACCAGCAGAGGACCTTATCAGCCCCAGCATTTT CATSRGPYQPQHF
. few TRBJ1-4 TRBV12-3/TRBV12-4 TGTGCCAGCGGGACTAATGAAAAACTGTTTTTT CASGTNEKLFF
. few TRBJ2-1 TRBV2 TGTGCCAGCAGTGAAAGAAAATACAATGAGCAGTTCTTC CASSERKYNEQFF
TRBD2 few TRBJ2-1 TRBV7-9 TGTGCCAGCAGCAACCCCTTTTCGGGAGGGATAAATGAGCAGTTCTTC CASSNPFSGGINEQFF
. . TRBJ2-5 TRBV23-1 TGCGCCAGCCTAAAGCCTATTCCGGGACGGAAGTACCAAGAGACCCAGTACTTC CASLKPIPGRKYQETQYF
. many TRBJ2-1 TRBV6-5 TGTGCCAGCAGTTACTACACAACTATAGGGGGGGAGCAGTTCTTC CASSYYTTIGGEQFF
TRBD1 . TRBJ1-1 TRBV6-2/TRBV6-3 TGTGCCAGCAGGGACGGGACAGGGGGCACTGAAGCTTTCTTT CASRDGTGGTEAFF
. many TRBJ1-3 TRBV7-2 TGTGCCAGCAGCTTACGCATGGAGTCCGGAAACACCATATATTTT CASSLRMESGNTIYF
. few TRBJ2-7 TRBV7-2 TGTGCCAGCAGCTTAGTGGTCGGCTACGAGCAGTACTTC CASSLVVGYEQYF
TRBD2 . TRBJ2-3 TRBV28 TGTGCCAGCAGTCCATCGACTAGCGGGTCCACAGATACGCAGTATTTT CASSPSTSGSTDTQYF
TRBD1 . TRBJ2-5 TRBV28 TGTGCCAGCAGTTTAAGGGGACAGGGTTGGGAGACCCAGTACTTC CASSLRGQGWETQYF
. many TRBJ2-1 TRBV7-2 TGTGCCAGCACACGACAGAGCTACAATGAGCAGTTCTTC CASTRQSYNEQFF
. many TRBJ2-1 TRBV12-3/TRBV12-4 TGTGCCAGCAGTTTAGTTCCCAATGAGCAGTTCTTC CASSLVPNEQFF
. few TRBJ2-1 TRBV12-3/TRBV12-4 TGTGCCAGCAGTTTAAATACTAGAAACAATGAGCAGTTCTTC CASSLNTRNNEQFF
TRBD1 . TRBJ1-2 TRBV20-1 TGCAGTGCCCGGGGGTCAGGGGGCAACTATGGCTACACCTTC CSARGSGGNYGYTF
TRBD2 few TRBJ2-3 TRBV7-9 TGTGCCAGCAGCTTAGTCGGGGGTCGCGGGAGGACGAGCACAGATACGCAGTATTTT CASSLVGGRGRTSTDTQYF
. few TRBJ2-7 TRBV7-2 TGTGCCAGCAGCACTACAGGGTACGGGGCCTACGAGCAGTACTTC CASSTTGYGAYEQYF
. many TRBJ2-1 TRBV7-2 TGTGCCAGCAGCTCCCCGGCGGGACCTACTAGGGGAGGCTCCTACAATGAGCAGTTCTTC CASSSPAGPTRGGSYNEQFF
. many TRBJ2-1 TRBV6-1 TGTGCCAGCAGTGAAGATGAGACGCCGACGGATGAGCAGTTCTTC CASSEDETPTDEQFF
TRBD2 . TRBJ2-2 TRBV4-3 TGCGCCAGCAGCCAAGATGCTAGCGGGAGGGTCACCGGGGAGCTGTTTTTT CASSQDASGRVTGELFF
TRBD1 . TRBJ1-1 TRBV19 TGTGCCAGTAGTGCCAATTGGGACAGTGAAGCTTTCTTT CASSANWDSEAFF
. . TRBJ2-5 TRBV25-1 TGTGCCAGCAGCGAACCGTTTGTGGGTGGGGAGACCCAGTACTTC CASSEPFVGGETQYF
. many TRBJ1-5 TRBV7-8 TGTGCCAGCAGCCCAGGACTGGCGAGATTGTGGCCCCAGCATTTT CASSPGLARLWPQHF
. . TRBJ1-5 TRBV5-5 TGTGCCAGAGGGGGGGTGCCTCAGCCCCAGCATTTT CARGGVPQPQHF
. many TRBJ2-1 TRBV5-1 TGCGCCAGCAGGGCCGGGACAGCGTCCGGGACTACCTCCTACAATGAGCAGTTCTTC CASRAGTASGTTSYNEQFF
. . TRBJ2-1 TRBV20-1 TGCAGTGCCAAGAGGGACTTATTCGGGGATGAGCAGTTCTTC CSAKRDLFGDEQFF
TRBD2 . TRBJ2-1 TRBV11-3 TGTGCCAGCAGCCTATGGACTAGCGGGATCAATGAGCAGTTCTTC CASSLWTSGINEQFF
. few TRBJ2-7 TRBV7-9 TGTGCCAGCAGCCCTCTTGCGGCCCCATACGAGCAGTACTTC CASSPLAAPYEQYF